A selection of T cell receptor beta chains follows, all from one sample in a study of blood T cell repertoires in COVID-19. This table comes from immunoSEQ multiplex PCR, and its TCRdb copy is limited to in-frame clones, with some not included. The sample has 150,000 to 200,000 clones, 84% seen once; the top ten hold approximately 2.6%. Sequenced input: peripheral blood. The receptors come from a human donor with acute or convalescent COVID-19. The donor label of this sample is uncertain. The CDR3 runs from the conserved cysteine through the conserved F or W. The D gene is left open where the match is weak. Rows may omit the clone size; those that give it use once, few, many or a size class.

v_call	j_call	clone_size	d_call	cdr3_nt	cdr3_aa
TRBV11-2	TRBJ1-2	few	-	TGTGCCAGCAGCTCCAACAGGGCAATGGCTAACTATGGCTACACCTTC	CASSSNRAMANYGYTF
TRBV2	TRBJ2-5	once	-	TGTGCCAGCAGTGTTCAGGCAGTACAAGAGACCCAGTACTTC	CASSVQAVQETQYF
TRBV12-3/TRBV12-4	TRBJ1-5	-	-	TGTGCCAGCAGTTCGAGTCGAGCTCAGCCCCAGCATTTT	CASSSSRAQPQHF
TRBV29-1	TRBJ1-1	few	-	TGCAGCGCCTCCAGGGGCTCGAACACTGAAGCTTTCTTT	CSASRGSNTEAFF
TRBV3-1/TRBV3-2	TRBJ2-3	-	TRBD2	TGTGCCAGCAGCCAAGGAGCGGGGGGGCCTCCAGATACGCAGTATTTT	CASSQGAGGPPDTQYF
TRBV9	TRBJ1-2	-	TRBD1	TGTGCCAGCAGCGTAGATCAGACAGGGCGGGGCTATGGCTACACCTTC	CASSVDQTGRGYGYTF
TRBV2	TRBJ1-2	once	TRBD1	TGTGCCAGCAGTGAGCAAGTAGGACAGGGGGATGGCTACACCTTC	CASSEQVGQGDGYTF
TRBV19	TRBJ1-1	-	-	TGTGCCAGTAGTACCAGGGCATACACTGAAGCTTTCTTT	CASSTRAYTEAFF
TRBV7-9	TRBJ1-3	few	-	TGTGCCAGCAGCTTTTCAGGGGCTTTCTCTGGAAACACCATATATTTT	CASSFSGAFSGNTIYF
TRBV18	TRBJ1-5	-	-	TGTGCCAGCTCACCACTTCCGGGTAATCAGCCCCAGCATTTT	CASSPLPGNQPQHF
TRBV30	TRBJ2-7	-	TRBD1	TGTGCCTGGAGACCTGGACAGGGCTACGAGCAGTACTTC	CAWRPGQGYEQYF
TRBV7-2	TRBJ2-5	few	TRBD2	TGTGCCAGCAGCTTCCAGACGGGGGGGGAGACCCAGTACTTC	CASSFQTGGETQYF
TRBV3-1/TRBV3-2	TRBJ2-4	-	-	TGTGCCAGCAGCCAAGATGGGAGTTTAACCAAAAACATTCAGTACTTC	CASSQDGSLTKNIQYF
TRBV30	TRBJ1-1	-	TRBD1	TGTGCCTGGAGTATGGCAGGGGGTCCGGCTTATCGAGCTTTCTTT	CAWSMAGGPAYRAFF
TRBV9	TRBJ2-5	-	-	TGTGCCAGCAGCGCGACAGGGAGGCAGGAGACCCAGTACTTC	CASSATGRQETQYF
TRBV6-5	TRBJ1-1	-	-	TGTGCCAGCACCACGGGGGGTGGCACTGAAGCTTTCTTT	CASTTGGGTEAFF
TRBV6-5	TRBJ2-1	-	TRBD1	TGTGCCAGCAGTTCGGGACAGATCTCCTACAATGAGCAGTTCTTC	CASSSGQISYNEQFF
TRBV6-2/TRBV6-3	TRBJ2-1	-	-	TGTGCCAGCAGTGCCCAACGGGTAGCGTCTTCCTACAATGAGCAGTTCTTC	CASSAQRVASSYNEQFF
TRBV4-2	TRBJ2-7	-	-	TGTGCCAGCAGCCAAGACGTCCACGAGCAGTACTTC	CASSQDVHEQYF
TRBV7-6	TRBJ1-2	-	TRBD1	TGTGCCAGCAGCTTACAGGGGGCCCTGGTCTATGGCTACACCTTC	CASSLQGALVYGYTF
TRBV11-2	TRBJ2-1	-	-	TGTGCCAGCAGCTTAGCGGGGACACTTAACAATGAGCAGTTCTTC	CASSLAGTLNNEQFF
TRBV10-3	TRBJ1-5	-	TRBD1	TGTGCCATCAGTCAGGGGGATCAGCCCCAGCATTTT	CAISQGDQPQHF
TRBV11-2	TRBJ2-1	-	-	TGTGCCAGCAGCCCCGTGGCGGACACCGCCAATGAGCAGTTCTTC	CASSPVADTANEQFF
TRBV7-2	TRBJ2-5	few	TRBD2	TGTGCCAGCAGCTTAGCGGGAGGGACCCAAGAGACCCAGTACTTC	CASSLAGGTQETQYF
TRBV5-4	TRBJ1-1	-	TRBD1	TGTGCCAGCAGCTTGGATGGTGGACAGGGGCTCGGAGCTTTCTTT	CASSLDGGQGLGAFF
TRBV3-1/TRBV3-2	TRBJ2-2	-	TRBD2	TGTGCCAGCAGCCAGGCATCCAGCGGGGGGGGCCTCTGGTGGGAGCTGTTTTTT	CASSQASSGGGLWWELFF
TRBV5-4	TRBJ1-1	-	-	TGTGCCAGCAGCTTGAGGGGAGGCACTGAAGCTTTCTTT	CASSLRGGTEAFF
TRBV4-1	TRBJ2-7	-	TRBD2	TGCGCCAGCAGCCAAGTAACTAGCGGGAGGGCCCGCGAGCAGTACTTC	CASSQVTSGRAREQYF
TRBV24-1	TRBJ1-6	-	-	TGTGCCACCAGTGCGCGACAGAATTCACCCCTCCACTTT	CATSARQNSPLHF
TRBV30	TRBJ2-7	few	-	TGTGCCTGGAGTGTAGATTTTGCGGCTAACTACGAGCAGTACTTC	CAWSVDFAANYEQYF
TRBV19	TRBJ1-5	-	-	TGTGCCAGTAAACGGGGGATTGATAGCAATCAGCCCCAGCATTTT	CASKRGIDSNQPQHF
TRBV5-4	TRBJ2-7	once	TRBD1	TGTGCCAGCAGCTTGGACCTGGGACAGGAACCCTACGAGCAGTACTTC	CASSLDLGQEPYEQYF
TRBV5-4	TRBJ2-2	few	-	TGTGCCAGCAGCACCCGGGACACCATCACCGGGGAGCTGTTTTTT	CASSTRDTITGELFF
TRBV19	TRBJ2-7	-	TRBD1	TGTGCCAGTAGGGCAGGGGGCACTTACGAGCAGTACTTC	CASRAGGTYEQYF
TRBV6-5	TRBJ2-1	-	TRBD1	TGTGCCAGCAGTCGGGACAGGGGGAATAATGAGCAGTTCTTC	CASSRDRGNNEQFF
TRBV5-1	TRBJ2-1	-	TRBD1	TGCGCCAGCAGCTGGACAGGGGGCAATGAGCAGTTCTTC	CASSWTGGNEQFF
TRBV7-9	TRBJ1-2	-	TRBD1	TGTGCCAGCAGCGCTCGGACAGGGATCCATGGCTACACCTTC	CASSARTGIHGYTF
TRBV28	TRBJ2-7	-	TRBD1	TGTGCCAGCAGTTTTACTCGTGGACAGGGGAGCCACTACGAGCAGTACTTC	CASSFTRGQGSHYEQYF
TRBV28	TRBJ2-1	-	TRBD1	TGTGCCGTAGGGGGCAGGGACAATGAGCAGTTCTTC	CAVGGRDNEQFF
TRBV6-5	TRBJ2-1	-	TRBD1	TGTGCCAGCAGTAGGGACAGCGAGCAGTTCTTC	CASSRDSEQFF
TRBV10-3	TRBJ1-2	-	-	TGTGCCATCAGTGAGTCCTACAGCGACAGTTATGGCTACACCTTC	CAISESYSDSYGYTF
TRBV5-4	TRBJ2-5	-	-	TGTGCCAGCAGCTCAGACAGGCAAGAGACCCAGTACTTC	CASSSDRQETQYF
TRBV28	TRBJ1-2	-	TRBD1	TGTGCCAGCAGTTTGGACAGGGGACTATATGGCTACACCTTC	CASSLDRGLYGYTF
TRBV10-1	TRBJ2-2	-	TRBD1	TGCGCCAGCAGGGGACAGGGATTACCTACCGAAGGGCGAGGGAGAGGCGGGGAGCTGTTTTTT	CASRGQGLPTEGRGRGGELFF
TRBV28	TRBJ1-3	few	TRBD1	TGTGCCGGCCGGACAGGGGGCAGAAACACCATATATTTT	CAGRTGGRNTIYF
TRBV9	TRBJ2-2	-	TRBD1	TGTGCCAGCAGCGCCACCGGGACAGAGTACACCGGGGAGCTGTTTTTT	CASSATGTEYTGELFF
TRBV5-1	TRBJ2-7	-	-	TGCGCCAGCAGCTTGGGCGGGGACCCTAGATCCGAGCAGTACTTC	CASSLGGDPRSEQYF
TRBV18	TRBJ2-7	-	-	TGTGCCAGCTCACCACCGGGGGGGACAGGCGCCTACGAGCAGTACTTC	CASSPPGGTGAYEQYF
TRBV19	TRBJ1-2	-	-	TGTGCCAGTATGACAGTCTATGGCTACACCTTC	CASMTVYGYTF
TRBV19	TRBJ2-7	few	-	TGTGCCAGTAGTCCTATACGCGGTGCCGCAAGCGAGCAGTACTTC	CASSPIRGAASEQYF
TRBV5-4	TRBJ1-5	-	-	TGTGCCAGCAGGAGGTACTACCATAGCAATCAGCCCCAGCATTTT	CASRRYYHSNQPQHF
TRBV7-9	TRBJ2-5	-	-	TGTGCCAGCAGCTTAGCCCTCGGGGAGGAGACCCAGTACTTC	CASSLALGEETQYF
TRBV28	TRBJ1-2	-	-	TGTGCCAGCAGTTTGAGACAGTATGGCTACACCTTC	CASSLRQYGYTF
TRBV2	TRBJ1-1	-	TRBD1	TGTGCCAGCAGTGAAGCCCAGGGGGCTTACACTGAAGCTTTCTTT	CASSEAQGAYTEAFF
TRBV5-4	TRBJ2-7	-	-	TGTGCCAGCAGCTCTCAGACTCGACGCTACGAGCAGTACTTC	CASSSQTRRYEQYF
TRBV4-1	TRBJ1-2	-	-	TGCGCCAGCAGCCAAGCCCGAACGGTCCAGCGGGCCTATGGCTACACCTTC	CASSQARTVQRAYGYTF
TRBV6-6	TRBJ2-3	-	TRBD1	TGTGCCAGCACCCAGGGGGCCACGGATACGCAGTATTTT	CASTQGATDTQYF